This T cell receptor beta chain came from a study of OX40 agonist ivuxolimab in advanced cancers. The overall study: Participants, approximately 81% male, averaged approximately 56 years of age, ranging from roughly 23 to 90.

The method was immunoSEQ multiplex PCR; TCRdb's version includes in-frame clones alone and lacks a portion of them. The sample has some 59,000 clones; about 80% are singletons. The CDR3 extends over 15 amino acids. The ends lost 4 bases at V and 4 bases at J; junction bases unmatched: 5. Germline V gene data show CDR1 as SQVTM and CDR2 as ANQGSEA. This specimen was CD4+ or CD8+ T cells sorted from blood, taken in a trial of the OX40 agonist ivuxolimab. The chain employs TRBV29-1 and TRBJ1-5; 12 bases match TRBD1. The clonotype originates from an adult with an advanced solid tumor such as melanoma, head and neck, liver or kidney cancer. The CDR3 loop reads CSVAGQGASNQPQHF. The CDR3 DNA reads TGCAGCGTTGCGGGACAGGGGGCTAGTAATCAGCCCCAGCATTTT.